A selection of T cell receptor beta chains follows, all from one sample in a study of Graves' ophthalmopathy and Graves' hyperthyroidism. TCRdb analysed the multiplex PCR reads with MiXCR anew, one entry per CDR3 protein. The sample has about 500,000 distinct CDR3 sequences, roughly 40% seen once. Sequencing used peripheral blood or thyroid tissue (not recorded which). These receptor sequences come from an adult man with Graves' hyperthyroidism. CDR3s include the opening cysteine and the closing phenylalanine or tryptophan. The D gene is left open where the match is weak. Size is omitted from some rows. Given values are once, few, many or a class for expanded clones.

TRBD1,TRBJ2-2,TRBV5-4,.,CASSVRQGVETGELFF,TGTGCCAGCAGCGTCCGACAGGGGGTAGAAACCGGGGAGCTGTTTTTT
.,TRBJ1-1,TRBV29-1,many,CSASDRSVNTEAFF,TGCAGCGCCTCGGACAGATCAGTGAACACTGAAGCTTTCTTT
TRBD1,TRBJ2-2,TRBV25-1,.,CASREQGSTGELFF,TGTGCCAGCAGAGAACAGGGGAGCACCGGGGAGCTGTTTTTT
TRBD1,TRBJ2-2,TRBV2,.,CAGKGTGTGELSF,TGTGCCGGCAAGGGGACAGGGACCGGGGAGCTGTCTTTT
TRBD1,TRBJ1-3,TRBV6-5,.,CASKGQRSGNTIYF,TGTGCCAGCAAGGGACAGCGCTCTGGAAACACCATATATTTT
.,TRBJ2-3,TRBV7-9,.,CASSLEGTYTDTQYF,TGTGCCAGCAGCTTAGAGGGAACATACACAGATACGCAGTATTTT
.,TRBJ1-3,TRBV5-1,many,CASSLAGLAGTGNTIYF,TGCGCCAGCAGCTTGGCCGGTCTTGCAGGGACAGGAAACACCATATATTTT
.,TRBJ1-4,TRBV12-3/TRBV12-4,many,CASSLAPRMEKLFF,TGTGCCAGCAGTTTAGCTCCTAGGATGGAAAAACTGTTTTTT
.,TRBJ1-4,TRBV7-8,many,CASSLGGSLNEKLFF,TGTGCCAGCAGCTTAGGAGGCAGCCTTAATGAAAAACTGTTTTTT
.,TRBJ1-4,TRBV19,.,CARKTGNSNPRATNEKLFF,TGTGCCAGGAAAACAGGGAATTCTAATCCCCGGGCAACTAATGAAAAACTGTTTTTT
.,TRBJ1-6,TRBV29-1,.,CSSEGRGNSPLHF,TGCAGCAGTGAGGGTCGGGGAAATTCACCCCTCCACTTT
.,TRBJ2-7,TRBV20-1,.,CSAGRGGSSYEQYF,TGCAGTGCGGGGCGAGGGGGGAGCTCCTACGAGCAGTACTTC
TRBD2,TRBJ2-2,TRBV5-1,many,CASSRVAGGPGTGELFF,TGCGCCAGCAGCCGAGTGGCGGGAGGGCCGGGCACCGGGGAGCTGTTTTTT
TRBD2,TRBJ2-7,TRBV20-1,many,CSARDGSGSGYEQYF,TGCAGTGCTAGAGACGGTAGCGGGAGCGGGTACGAGCAGTACTTC
TRBD2,TRBJ2-7,TRBV7-2,many,CASSFSGRNYEQYF,TGTGCCAGCAGCTTTAGCGGGAGAAACTACGAGCAGTACTTC
.,TRBJ1-5,TRBV5-8,many,CASSLGPGLSQPQHF,TGTGCCAGCAGCTTGGGTCCAGGCTTGAGTCAGCCCCAGCATTTT
TRBD1,TRBJ1-5,TRBV19,many,CASTGQGKINQPQHF,TGTGCCAGTACGGGACAGGGAAAAATCAATCAGCCCCAGCATTTT
TRBD2,TRBJ2-7,TRBV5-1,.,CASSGLAGDEQYF,TGCGCCAGCAGTGGACTAGCGGGAGACGAGCAGTACTTC
.,TRBJ2-7,TRBV29-1,many,CSVEASDPSRGGSYEQYF,TGCAGCGTTGAAGCCAGTGACCCATCGCGGGGCGGTTCCTACGAGCAGTACTTC
TRBD2,TRBJ2-1,TRBV7-9,few,CASSQDWDWTSVSYNEQFF,TGTGCCAGCAGCCAAGATTGGGACTGGACTAGCGTCTCCTACAATGAGCAGTTCTTC
.,TRBJ2-2,TRBV20-1,many,CSARDRWLGDTGELFF,TGCAGTGCTAGAGATCGGTGGTTGGGGGACACCGGGGAGCTGTTTTTT
.,TRBJ2-3,TRBV7-2,.,CASSPSLYTQYF,TGTGCCAGCAGCCCATCTCTTTATACGCAGTATTTT
TRBD1,TRBJ1-2,TRBV6-4,.,CASRDRGQSFGYTF,TGTGCCAGCAGGGACAGGGGGCAATCGTTTGGCTACACCTTC
.,TRBJ2-7,TRBV7-6,many,CASSSPQGYYEQYF,TGTGCCAGCAGCTCCCCACAGGGTTACTACGAGCAGTACTTC
.,TRBJ1-1,TRBV12-3/TRBV12-4,.,CASSRKGENTEAFF,TGTGCCAGCAGTAGAAAGGGGGAGAACACTGAAGCTTTCTTT
.,TRBJ2-3,TRBV15,few,CATSRDPLNTQYF,TGTGCCACCAGCAGAGATCCCCTAAACACGCAGTATTTT
.,TRBJ2-2,TRBV7-9,many,CASGRAGFTGELFF,TGTGCCAGCGGAAGAGCAGGGTTCACCGGGGAGCTGTTTTTT
.,TRBJ1-2,TRBV10-1,many,CASSESGFGYTF,TGCGCCAGCAGTGAGTCAGGGTTCGGCTACACCTTC
.,TRBJ2-3,TRBV2,.,CASSDHTGPTDTQYF,TGTGCCAGCAGTGACCACACAGGGCCCACAGATACGCAGTATTTT
.,TRBJ1-4,TRBV7-9,.,CASSLGGTEKLFF,TGTGCCAGCAGCTTAGGGGGAACTGAAAAACTGTTTTTT